The 18 T cell receptor beta chains below were found in one sample sequenced in a study of blood T cells in healthy people across ages. Using a J-beta primer mix together with a sample-barcoded 5' primer, a second PCR was run for roughly 7 to 11 cycles. MiXCR, run by TCRdb on the 5' RACE reads, gives a single entry per CDR3 protein. The sample has around 690,000 distinct CDR3 sequences, about 54% seen once. The sequencing input was blood. The source is a man in his 60s in good health.

This clonotype was detected a few times. This chain joins TRBV7-2 and TRBJ2-3; a weak D match, TRBD1 (5 bases). Germline CDR1 SGHTA, CDR2 FQGNSA. V gave up 2 bases and J gave up 6 bases, with 9 bases separating them. This CDR3 has 13 amino acids. The CDR3 sequence: CASSLTRDDTQYF. Written as DNA, the CDR3 is TGTGCCAGCAGCTTAACCAGGGATGATACGCAGTATTTT.

This clonotype turned up a few times. The genes are TRBV3-1 and TRBJ2-6; 13 bases match TRBD2. With 3 bases clipped from V and 0 bases from J, the junction kept 5 bases outside the gene matches. Germline-derived CDR1 and CDR2 are LGHDT and YNNKEL (reference sequence). This CDR3 region has 19 residues. The CDR3: CASSQGLAGRNSGANVLTF. The CDR3 DNA follows: TGTGCCAGCAGCCAGGGACTAGCGGGGCGCAACTCTGGGGCCAACGTCCTGACTTTC.

This chain links TRBV6-1 with TRBJ2-7; D is perhaps TRBD2 (5 bases). The V and J ends lost 4 bases and 2 bases respectively, with 12 bases between them. CDR3 length: 14 residues. Germline CDR1 is MNHNS and CDR2 is SASEGT. In DNA form, the CDR3 reads TGTGCCAGCAGTGTTTGGACTGACACCTACGAGCAGTACTTC. Translating it yields CASSVWTDTYEQYF.

V usage is TRBV7-9 and J usage is TRBJ2-5; 8 bases fit TRBD1. Germline CDR1 is SEHNR and CDR2 is FQNEAQ (reference sequence). J gave up 2 bases and V 5 bases, and 4 bases lay outside the gene matches. The CDR3 runs to 14 residues. The CDR3 sequence is CASSIRTGQETQYF. CDR3 nucleotide sequence: TGTGCCAGCAGCATTCGGACAGGGCAAGAGACCCAGTACTTC.

The J gene is TRBJ1-6, the V gene TRBV4-1; 7 positions match TRBD1. The length of the CDR3 is 14 residues. V was clipped by 7 bases and J by 7 bases; unmatched bases: 7. Germline-derived CDR1 and CDR2 are MGHRA and YSYEKL. This CDR3 reads CASKLGQQNSPLHF. The CDR3 DNA sequence: TGCGCCAGCAAACTGGGACAGCAAAATTCACCCCTCCACTTT.

The rearrangement uses TRBV25-1 and TRBJ1-4, with a tentative D call TRBD1 (6 bases). The germline V gene encodes CDR1 MGHDK and CDR2 SYGVNS. The CDR3 runs to 15 residues. Trimming pared 4 bases from V and 2 bases from J, leaving 11 bases between. CDR3 sequence: CASSATGRTNEKLFF. The CDR3 coding sequence is TGTGCCAGCAGTGCGACAGGCCGCACTAATGAAAAACTGTTTTTT. Full variable domain (outside the CDR3, taken from reference TRBV25-1 and TRBJ1-4): EADIYQTPRYLVIGTGKKITLECSQTMGHDKMYWYQQDPGMELHLIHYSYGVNSTEKGDLSSESTVSRIRTEHFPLTLESARPSHTSQYLCASSATGRTNEKLFFGSGTQLSVL.

The chain has TRBV6-2 or TRBV6-3 and TRBJ2-3, with D perhaps matching TRBD2 (6 bases). The CDR3 totals 11 residues. In germline, CDR1 is MNHEY, CDR2 SVGEGT. The V gene lost 4 bases and the J gene lost 10 bases, with 9 bases spanning the gap. CDR3 sequence: CASSSGTAQYF. The CDR3 DNA reads TGTGCCAGCAGTTCTGGGACTGCGCAGTATTTT.

This clonotype was found many times. This chain links TRBV4-2 with TRBJ2-7; 16 bases align to TRBD2. The V gene's germline CDR1 is LGHNA and CDR2 YNFKEQ. V lost 3 bases and J lost 1; bases outside the gene matches: 6. The CDR3 has 18 residues. DNA of the CDR3: TGTGCCAGCAGCCACCCCGGGACTAGCGGGGGGGTTTCCTACGAGCAGTACTTC. This sequence encodes CASSHPGTSGGVSYEQYF.

The V and J genes are TRBV20-1 and TRBJ2-1; D may be TRBD1 (6 bases). This CDR3 has 12 residues. Germline V gene lookup returns CDR1 DFQATT and CDR2 SNEGSKA (reference sequence). The V end lost 5 bases, the J end lost 8 bases, and 13 bases lay between the germline ends. CDR3 amino acids: CSAQGISDEQFF. CDR3 sequence (DNA): TGCAGTGCTCAGGGGATCTCCGATGAGCAGTTCTTC.

A single count supports this clonotype. The genes are TRBV20-1 and TRBJ2-2, with 7 bases fitting TRBD1. J gave up 4 bases and V 3 bases, and 8 bases lay outside the gene matches. Germline CDR1 reads DFQATT; CDR2 reads SNEGSKA (reference sequence). This CDR3 contains 15 residues. The CDR3 region is CSASPTGRGTGELFF. The DNA of the CDR3 is TGCAGTGCTAGCCCGACAGGGCGAGGCACCGGGGAGCTGTTTTTT.

This chain uses TRBV29-1 with TRBJ2-3; D gene unclear. V lost 3 bases to trimming and J lost 1 base, with 14 bases between them. This CDR3 has 15 amino acids. CDR1 is SQVTM, CDR2 ANQGSEA, per germline. In DNA, the CDR3 is TGCAGCGTTGAGGATCCGGACGGACGCACAGATACGCAGTATTTT. Protein product: CSVEDPDGRTDTQYF.

The V gene is TRBV25-1, the J gene TRBJ2-5; 11 bases match TRBD1. The CDR3 is made up of 13 amino acids. Germline V gives CDR1 MGHDK, CDR2 SYGVNS. V was pared by 8 bases and J by 5 bases, with 4 bases of the junction left unmatched. CDR3 protein: CASPDRGQETQYF. CDR3 DNA: TGTGCCAGCCCGGACAGGGGGCAGGAGACCCAGTACTTC.

This CDR3 reads CASSQDSSRTQYF. The CDR3 region has the DNA TGTGCCAGCAGTCAGGACTCTTCCCGTACGCAGTATTTT. The rearrangement joins TRBV12-3 or TRBV12-4 to TRBJ2-3, with TRBD2 as a possible D gene (5 bases). This CDR3 contains 13 residues. The V end was cut by 5 bases, the J end by 8 bases, with 14 bases between.

The chain employs TRBV18 and TRBJ2-3, with TRBD2 matching 11 bases. Germline V lookup: CDR1 KGHSH, CDR2 LQKENI. Trimming at V came to 4 bases and at J to 0 bases, leaving 9 bases not matched to a gene. The CDR3 is 18 residues long. CDR3 loop: CASSLQPTSGESTDTQYF. DNA of the CDR3: TGTGCCAGCTCACTTCAACCGACTAGCGGGGAAAGCACAGATACGCAGTATTTT.

The chain has TRBV12-3 or TRBV12-4 and TRBJ2-3; 13 bases line up with TRBD2. V shed 8 bases and J 7 bases; nucleotides not matched to a gene: 18. CDR3 length equals 18 residues. The CDR3 sequence: CASGGGLAGAWLDNTQYF. The CDR3 coding sequence is TGTGCCAGCGGGGGCGGACTAGCGGGGGCCTGGCTCGATAATACGCAGTATTTT.

This clonotype has just one count. This chain's CDR3 is CASSQDGTGGDSPLHF. CDR3 DNA: TGTGCCAGCAGCCAAGATGGGACAGGGGGAGATTCACCCCTCCACTTT. The V and J genes are TRBV4-2 and TRBJ1-6; 11 positions match TRBD1. This CDR3 contains 16 residues. Germline values: CDR1 LGHNA, CDR2 YNFKEQ. Trimming cost V 0 bases and J 8 bases; bases outside gene matches: 3.

This chain joins TRBV7-9 and TRBJ2-7; no clear D. V was clipped by 2 bases and J by 5 bases, with 10 bases between them. Looked up from germline, CDR1 is SEHNR and CDR2 is FQNEAQ (reference sequence). The CDR3 is 13 amino acids. CDR3 amino acids: CASSLSPPNEQYF. The CDR3 region has the DNA TGTGCCAGCAGCTTATCTCCGCCTAACGAGCAGTACTTC.

Here the CDR3 reads CASSPDQKNEKLFF. The CDR3 DNA reads as TGCGCCAGCAGTCCTGACCAGAAGAATGAAAAACTGTTTTTT. The chain employs TRBV5-1 and TRBJ1-4; the D is unclear. The CDR3 loop spans 14 amino acids. Trimming cost V 5 bases and J 5 bases, with 13 bases left between them. The germline V gene encodes CDR1 SGHRS and CDR2 YFSETQ.